The next 17 T cell receptor beta chains were all read from a single sample in a study of identifying expanded T cells in peripheral blood. Assay: immunoSEQ multiplex PCR; the TCRdb copy retains only in-frame clones and omits some. The profile shows just under 65,000 clones, around 87% of them singletons. Sequenced sample: blood. The receptors shown here come from a person aged 18-70 years in good health.

This sequence joins TRBV28 and TRBJ2-1, with D unclear. The CDR3 length is 15 residues. CDR1 and CDR2 from the germline V gene are MDHEN and SYDVKM. Trimming left V 6 bases short and J 0 bases short, with 12 bases between. The CDR3 reads CASSPRTSSYNEQFF. The CDR3 DNA reads as TGTGCCAGCAGCCCTCGCACAAGCTCCTACAATGAGCAGTTCTTC.

The chain joins TRBV6-1 to TRBJ2-5; a possible D gene is TRBD1 (5 bases). Germline assignment: CDR1 MNHNS and CDR2 SASEGT. The V end was cut by 0 bases, the J end by 8 bases, with 13 bases between. The CDR3 spans 14 residues. The CDR3 protein is CASSEAMDTATQYF. DNA of the CDR3: TGTGCCAGCAGTGAAGCGATGGACACAGCCACCCAGTACTTC.

This clone was seen only once. The gene calls are TRBV7-8 and TRBJ2-1; weak D call: TRBD2 (5 bases). Germline CDR1 SGHVS, CDR2 FQNEAQ. V lost 8 bases and J 6 bases, leaving 20 bases between the germline ends. CDR3 size: 15 residues. CDR3 nucleotides: TGTGCCAGCCTTGGAGCGATACTAGTCCCCAATGAGCAGTTCTTC. Translation: CASLGAILVPNEQFF.

The chain employs TRBV5-1 and TRBJ2-5, with 11 positions matching TRBD1. Germline CDR1 SGHRS, CDR2 YFSETQ. V lost 4 bases, J lost 5 bases, and 7 bases stayed unmatched. The CDR3 length is 15 residues. Here the CDR3 DNA reads TGCGCCAGCAGCCGGACAGGGGGCTTGGGTGAGACCCAGTACTTC. Protein product: CASSRTGGLGETQYF.

The genes are TRBV4-3 and TRBJ1-3; 11 bases agree with TRBD1. Trimming at V came to 3 bases and at J to 5 bases, leaving 12 bases not matched to a gene. Per the germline V gene, CDR1 is LGHNA and CDR2 is YSLEER. This CDR3 is built from 18 residues. The CDR3 spells CASSQGGTGTGGRNTIYF. For the CDR3, the DNA is TGCGCCAGCAGCCAGGGAGGGACCGGGACAGGGGGACGAAACACCATATATTTT.

The chain joins TRBV5-4 to TRBJ2-3; no clear D gene. Trimming took off 4 bases at V and 0 bases at J, with 6 bases between the two ends. Germline V gene lookup returns CDR1 SGHNT and CDR2 YYREEE (reference sequence). The CDR3 is 13 amino acids. The CDR3 bases are TGTGCCAGCAGCCTGGAAAGCACAGATACGCAGTATTTT. Protein: CASSLESTDTQYF.

This clone was recorded only once. In DNA, the CDR3 is TGTGCCAGCAGCGTAGACAGCTCCTATAATTCACCCCTCCACTTT. Amino acids: CASSVDSSYNSPLHF. The gene calls are TRBV9 and TRBJ1-6, with D uncertain. CDR1 and CDR2 from the germline V gene are SGDLS and YYNGEE. Trimming cost V 0 bases and J 0 bases, with 4 bases left between them. This CDR3 contains 15 residues. Drawing the rest from reference TRBV9 and TRBJ1-6, the complete variable domain is DSGVTQTPKHLITATGQRVTLRCSPRSGDLSVYWYQQSLDQGLQFLIQYYNGEERAKGNILERFSAQQFPDLHSELNLSSLELGDSALYFCASSVDSSYNSPLHFGNGTRLTVT.

The chain combines TRBV4-3 with TRBJ2-2, with D possibly TRBD1 on 6 matching bases. V was clipped by 0 bases and J by 1 base, with 12 bases between them. Germline-derived CDR1 and CDR2 are LGHNA and YSLEER. The CDR3 is made up of 17 amino acids. CDR3 sequence reads: CASSQDFATGNTGELFF. The CDR3 nucleotides are TGCGCCAGCAGCCAAGATTTTGCGACAGGGAACACCGGGGAGCTGTTTTTT.

This clone was picked up one time. The chain joins TRBV19 to TRBJ2-2; 7 nucleotides align to TRBD2. The CDR3 totals 15 residues. CDR1 is LNHDA, CDR2 SQIVND, per germline (reference sequence). With 4 bases clipped from V and 0 bases from J, the junction kept 2 bases outside the gene matches. In DNA form, the CDR3 reads TGTGCCAGTAGTACCGGACTAGCGAACACCGGGGAGCTGTTTTTT. Translating gives CASSTGLANTGELFF.

A note on this clone: Other DNA sequences in the sample encode the same CDR3. The rearrangement joins TRBV2 to TRBJ2-7; 10 bases fit TRBD1. The CDR3 has 12 residues. The J segment lost 4 bases and the V segment lost 6 bases, leaving 0 bases of the junction unmatched. Looked up from germline, CDR1 is SNHLY and CDR2 is FYNNEI. This chain's CDR3 is CASRDRGYEQYF. Here the CDR3 DNA reads TGTGCCAGCAGGGACAGGGGGTACGAGCAGTACTTC. Full variable domain (outside the CDR3, taken from reference TRBV2 and TRBJ2-7): EPEVTQTPSHQVTQMGQEVILRCVPISNHLYFYWYRQILGQKVEFLVSFYNNEISEKSEIFDDQFSVERPDGSNFTLKIRSTKLEDSAMYFCASRDRGYEQYFGPGTRLTVT.

V gene TRBV21-1 combines with J gene TRBJ2-3. TRBV21-1 has pseudogene status. The CDR3 consists of 13 residues. The CDR3: CASSKGWLSTQYF. For the CDR3, the DNA is TGTGCCAGCAGCAAAGGGTGGCTTAGTACGCAGTATTTT.

V is TRBV6-1 and J is TRBJ2-7, with 8 bases identical to TRBD1. Germline trimming cut 4 bases from V and 3 bases from J; bases unmatched to any gene: 8. The germline V gene encodes CDR1 MNHNS and CDR2 SASEGT. The CDR3 consists of 15 residues. The CDR3 loop is CASSVEGTGLYEQYF. The CDR3 region has the DNA TGTGCCAGCAGTGTGGAGGGGACAGGTCTCTACGAGCAGTACTTC.

This clone showed up just once. The CDR3 region has the DNA TGCGCCAGCAGCCAAGGGGCAGGGCTGGTCACTGAAGCTTTCTTT. It is translated as CASSQGAGLVTEAFF. The chain has TRBV4-1 and TRBJ1-1, with D perhaps matching TRBD1 (5 bases). Germline CDR1 reads MGHRA; CDR2 reads YSYEKL. The CDR3 is 15 amino acids. V lost 1 base and J 4 bases, leaving 13 bases between the germline ends.

This clone is medium-sized. The chain uses TRBV4-3 and TRBJ2-7; D call uncertain. The V end lost 0 bases, the J end lost 2 bases, and 14 bases lay between the germline ends. Germline V gene lookup returns CDR1 LGHNA and CDR2 YSLEER. CDR3 size: 16 residues. CDR3 amino acids: CASSQEIGDPTYEQYF. For the CDR3, the DNA is TGCGCCAGCAGCCAAGAGATTGGAGACCCTACCTACGAGCAGTACTTC.

The rearrangement uses TRBV19 and TRBJ2-7; 7 nucleotides agree with TRBD1. The CDR3 spans 15 residues. Germline V gene lookup returns CDR1 LNHDA and CDR2 SQIVND (reference sequence). Unmatched junction bases numbered 7, after V lost 5 bases and J lost 0 bases. This CDR3 reads CASSPTGPSSYEQYF. The CDR3 coding sequence is TGTGCCAGTAGTCCGACAGGGCCAAGCTCCTACGAGCAGTACTTC.

The chain is built from TRBV6-5 and TRBJ1-2; D is unresolved. Trimming shortened V by 5 bases and J by 2 bases, and 6 bases separated the two germline ends. The CDR3 spans 12 residues. CDR1 and CDR2 from the germline V gene are MNHEY and SVGAGI. The CDR3 sequence is CASSKKNYGYTF. CDR3 sequence (DNA): TGTGCCAGCAGTAAAAAGAACTATGGCTACACCTTC.

The rearrangement uses TRBV5-1 and TRBJ2-1; either TRBD1 or TRBD2 may fit D (7 bases each). The CDR3 length is 17 residues. Germline V gene data show CDR1 as SGHRS and CDR2 as YFSETQ. Trimming removed 4 bases at V and 3 bases at J, with 20 bases between. The CDR3 loop reads CASSPEAAGQIYNEQFF. CDR3 coding DNA: TGCGCCAGCAGCCCGGAGGCAGCGGGACAGATCTACAATGAGCAGTTCTTC.